This TCR beta chain originates from a study of cytomegalovirus exposure and HLA in healthy donors. Study-wide points: By HLA locus, TCR association rates varied in a later analysis, with DRB1 showing the most and HLA-C the fewest. In an earlier analysis, productive rearrangement rates for most beta V segments clustered near 87% or 30%. Compared with the roughly 670-donor mean, an Asian-associated ancestry cluster reportedly had fewer N-insertions, according to a later analysis. Later examination showed HLA-associated TCR beta chains had greater clonal expansion than equally common others.

CDR3 size: 15 residues. Trimming took off 6 bases at V and 0 bases at J, with 11 bases between the two ends. CDR1 KGHSH and CDR2 LQKENI come from the germline V gene. A remark on this clone: Its specificity is not known.

With 60 Vbeta and 13 Jbeta primers, the PCR was carried out. Profiled with immunoSEQ multiplex PCR; TCRdb holds only in-frame clones, not every one. The sample includes roughly 170,000 clones, 76% of them seen just once. The chain employs TRBV18 and TRBJ1-4, with D possibly matching TRBD1 (5 bases). The sequence was collected from a female donor in good health and CMV-seronegative. The sequenced sample consisted of PBMCs. The CDR3 region is CASSLREATNEKLFF. CDR3 coding DNA: TGTGCCAGCTCCCTCAGGGAGGCAACTAATGAAAAACTGTTTTTT. Variable domain in full (rest from reference TRBV18 and TRBJ1-4): NAGVMQNPRHLVRRRGQEARLRCSPMKGHSHVYWYRQLPEEGLKFMVYLQKENIIDESGMPKERFSAEFPKEGPSILRIQQVVRGDSAAYFCASSLREATNEKLFFGSGTQLSVL.